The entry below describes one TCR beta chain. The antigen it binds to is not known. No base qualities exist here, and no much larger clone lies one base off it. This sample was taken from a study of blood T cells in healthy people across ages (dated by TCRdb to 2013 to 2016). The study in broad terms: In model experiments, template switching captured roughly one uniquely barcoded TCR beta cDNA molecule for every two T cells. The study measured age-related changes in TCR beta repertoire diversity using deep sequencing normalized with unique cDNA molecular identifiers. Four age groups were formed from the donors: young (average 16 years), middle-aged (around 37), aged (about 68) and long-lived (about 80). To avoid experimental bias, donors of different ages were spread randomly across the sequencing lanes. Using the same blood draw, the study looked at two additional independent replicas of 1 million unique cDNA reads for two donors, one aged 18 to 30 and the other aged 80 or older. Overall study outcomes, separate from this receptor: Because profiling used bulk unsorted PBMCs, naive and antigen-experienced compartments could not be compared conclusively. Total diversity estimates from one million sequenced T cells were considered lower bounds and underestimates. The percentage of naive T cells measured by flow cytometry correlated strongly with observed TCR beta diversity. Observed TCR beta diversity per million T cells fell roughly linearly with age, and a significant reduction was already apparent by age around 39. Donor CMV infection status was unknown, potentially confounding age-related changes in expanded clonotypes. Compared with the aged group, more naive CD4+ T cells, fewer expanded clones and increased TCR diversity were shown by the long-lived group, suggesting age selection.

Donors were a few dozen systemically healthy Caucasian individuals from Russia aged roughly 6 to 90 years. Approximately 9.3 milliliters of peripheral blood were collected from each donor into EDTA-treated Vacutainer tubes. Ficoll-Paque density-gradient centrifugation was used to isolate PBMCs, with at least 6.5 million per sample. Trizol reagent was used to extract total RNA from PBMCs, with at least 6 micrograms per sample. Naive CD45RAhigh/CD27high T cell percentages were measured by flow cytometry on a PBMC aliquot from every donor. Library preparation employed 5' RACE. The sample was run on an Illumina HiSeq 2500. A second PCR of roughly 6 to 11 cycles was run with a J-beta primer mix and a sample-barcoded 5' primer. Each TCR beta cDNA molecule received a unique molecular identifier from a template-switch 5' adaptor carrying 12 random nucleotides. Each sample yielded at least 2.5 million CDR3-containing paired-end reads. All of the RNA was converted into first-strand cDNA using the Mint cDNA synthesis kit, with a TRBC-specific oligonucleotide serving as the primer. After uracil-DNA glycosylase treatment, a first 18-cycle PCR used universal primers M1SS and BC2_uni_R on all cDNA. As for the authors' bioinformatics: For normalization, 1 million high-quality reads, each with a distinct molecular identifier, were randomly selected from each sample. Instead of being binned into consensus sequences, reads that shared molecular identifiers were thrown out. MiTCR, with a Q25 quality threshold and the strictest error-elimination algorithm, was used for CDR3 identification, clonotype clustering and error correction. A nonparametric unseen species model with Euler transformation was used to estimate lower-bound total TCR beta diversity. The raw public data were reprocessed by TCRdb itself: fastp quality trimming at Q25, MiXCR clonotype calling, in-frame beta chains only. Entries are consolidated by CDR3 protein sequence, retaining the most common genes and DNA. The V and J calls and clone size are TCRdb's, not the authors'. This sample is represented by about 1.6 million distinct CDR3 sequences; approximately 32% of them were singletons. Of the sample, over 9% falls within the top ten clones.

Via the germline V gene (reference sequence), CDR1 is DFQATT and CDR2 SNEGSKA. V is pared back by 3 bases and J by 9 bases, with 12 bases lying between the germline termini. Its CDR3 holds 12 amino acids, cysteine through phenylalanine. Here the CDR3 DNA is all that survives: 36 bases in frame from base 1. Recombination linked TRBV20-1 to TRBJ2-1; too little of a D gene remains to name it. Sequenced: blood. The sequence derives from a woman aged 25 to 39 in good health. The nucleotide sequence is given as TGCAGTGCTAGTGGGGTTTTGGGTGAGCAGTTCTTC. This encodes CSASGVLGEQFF.